The rows below give T cell receptor beta chains drawn from one sample of a study of CD8+CD57+ T cells in acquired aplastic anemia. TCRdb redid the calling of the reads with MiXCR, one entry per CDR3 protein. The sample lists about 240,000 distinct CDR3 sequences, roughly half occurring once. Sequencing was carried out using sorted CD4+, CD8+, or CD8+CD57+ T cells (not recorded which) from PBMCs. The receptors come from a human donor with aplastic anemia. Each CDR3 is given with its conserved first and last residue. Fields, in order: D gene, clone size, J gene, V gene, CDR3 DNA, CDR3 protein. The D gene is left open where the match is weak. Size values are once, few and many counts, or a class for expanded clones, and some rows have none.

- | many | TRBJ2-7 | TRBV4-2 | TGTGCCAGCAGCCAAGTAGTCCGCTACGAGCAGTACTTC | CASSQVVRYEQYF
- | many | TRBJ1-1 | TRBV30 | TGTGCCTGGACCCGGACGGAGAACACTGAAGCTTTCTTT | CAWTRTENTEAFF
TRBD1 | - | TRBJ2-7 | TRBV20-1 | TGCAGTGCTAGACGTGACAGGGGAGGAGAGCAGTACTTC | CSARRDRGGEQYF
TRBD2 | many | TRBJ2-2 | TRBV7-2 | TGTGCCAGCAGCTTACTGAGCGGGGGGAGAACCGGGGAGCTGTTTTTT | CASSLLSGGRTGELFF
TRBD1 | many | TRBJ2-7 | TRBV20-1 | TGCAGTGCTAGAGCGGGACAGGACCCCTACGAGCAGTACTTC | CSARAGQDPYEQYF
- | many | TRBJ2-1 | TRBV5-5 | TGTGCCAGCAGCTCGGCTTTTATTCCGTTCTTC | CASSSAFIPFF
- | - | TRBJ1-2 | TRBV9 | TGTGCCAGCAGCGTAGCGGGTGTCGGCTATGGCTACACCTTC | CASSVAGVGYGYTF
TRBD1 | - | TRBJ1-2 | TRBV7-9 | TGTGCCAGCAGCTCGGGACAGGCTGACTATGGCTACACCTTC | CASSSGQADYGYTF
- | many | TRBJ1-2 | TRBV7-9 | TGTGCCAGCAGCTTAGTTGGAGGGAACTATGGCTACACCTTC | CASSLVGGNYGYTF
TRBD1 | many | TRBJ2-7 | TRBV9 | TGTGCCAGCAGCGATTCCGGGACAGGAGGGCCCTACGAGCAGTACTTC | CASSDSGTGGPYEQYF
- | - | TRBJ2-1 | TRBV20-1 | TGCAGTGCCCCAGATTACAATGAGCAGTTCTTC | CSAPDYNEQFF
- | - | TRBJ1-1 | TRBV6-5 | TGTGCCGGCAGTTACTCCGACCCGACAACTGGGGGTGAAGCTTTCTTT | CAGSYSDPTTGGEAFF
TRBD1 | many | TRBJ2-7 | TRBV7-6 | TGTGCCAGCAGCGGCGAAACCGGGACAGGCTACGAGCAGTACTTC | CASSGETGTGYEQYF
- | many | TRBJ1-6 | TRBV12-5 | TGTGCTAGTGGTTTGGTAGGAAATAATTCACCCCTCCACTTT | CASGLVGNNSPLHF
TRBD1 | many | TRBJ2-7 | TRBV13 | TGTGCCAGCAGCGGACAGGGGGTCGAGCAGTACTTC | CASSGQGVEQYF
- | - | TRBJ2-1 | TRBV30 | TGTGCCTGGAGTTGGGGGGGGCTAAATGAGCAGTTCTTC | CAWSWGGLNEQFF
TRBD2 | - | TRBJ2-2 | TRBV5-8 | TGTGCCAGCAGCGGGATCGGGACTAGCGGGAGAATAGGGGAGCTGTTTTTT | CASSGIGTSGRIGELFF
- | many | TRBJ2-3 | TRBV24-1 | TGTGCCACCAGTGATTTGTCAGGGGACACAGATACGCAGTATTTT | CATSDLSGDTDTQYF
TRBD1 | - | TRBJ1-2 | TRBV19 | TGTGCCAGTAGGGACAGGGGTTTAGGTGGCTACACCTTC | CASRDRGLGGYTF
TRBD1 | many | TRBJ1-5 | TRBV12-5 | TGTGCTAGCGGGGGGACAGGGGGAAATCAGCCCCAGCATTTT | CASGGTGGNQPQHF
TRBD2 | - | TRBJ2-1 | TRBV6-4 | TGTGCCAGCAGTGACTCCGGGACTAGCGGGTACAATGAGCAGTTCTTC | CASSDSGTSGYNEQFF
TRBD2 | many | TRBJ2-5 | TRBV9 | TGTGCCAGCAGCCCAAATTATAGCGGGGAGACCCAGTACTTC | CASSPNYSGETQYF
- | many | TRBJ2-1 | TRBV6-6 | TGTGCCAGCAGTTATTTGGGGACCTACAATGAGCAGTTCTTC | CASSYLGTYNEQFF
- | many | TRBJ2-7 | TRBV4-2 | TGTGCCAGCAGCCAGAATAGTTACGTCCACGAGCAGTACTTC | CASSQNSYVHEQYF
- | many | TRBJ2-7 | TRBV20-1 | TGCAGTGCTAACCCGACAGAAAAACCCTCCTACGAGCAGTACTTC | CSANPTEKPSYEQYF
- | many | TRBJ2-1 | TRBV6-1 | TGTGCCAGCAGTGTTGATGCCCTAGCTGAGCAGTTCTTC | CASSVDALAEQFF
- | - | TRBJ2-5 | TRBV9 | TGTGCCAGCAGCCTCCAGAATGGGGGGACGATTGAGACCCAGTACTTC | CASSLQNGGTIETQYF
- | - | TRBJ1-1 | TRBV15 | TGTGCCACTAGCAGATCCCGAACAGGGCAGTCAAGCACTGAAGCTTTCTTT | CATSRSRTGQSSTEAFF
- | - | TRBJ1-5 | TRBV5-6 | TGTGCCAGCAGCTTGGCACAGGGAGGGCAGCCCCAGCATTTT | CASSLAQGGQPQHF
TRBD1 | many | TRBJ2-7 | TRBV7-8 | TGTGCCAGCACGGGACAGTCCTACGAGCAGTACTTC | CASTGQSYEQYF
- | few | TRBJ2-2 | TRBV4-1 | TGCGCCAGCAGCCCAAGAGCGGGACAGGTCTCCGGGGAGCTGTTTTTT | CASSPRAGQVSGELFF
- | - | TRBJ1-3 | TRBV24-1 | TGTGCCACCAGTGATTTGCCGGACTGGGGCTCTGGAAACACCATATATTTT | CATSDLPDWGSGNTIYF
TRBD1 | few | TRBJ1-2 | TRBV10-3 | TGTGCCATCAGTGAGTCTGTCTTGAGGGACAGGGACCTCTATGGCTACACCTTC | CAISESVLRDRDLYGYTF
TRBD1 | - | TRBJ2-7 | TRBV7-2 | TGTGCCAGCAGCCGTGAGGGACAGGGGTACGAGCAGTACTTC | CASSREGQGYEQYF
- | many | TRBJ2-1 | TRBV20-1 | TGCAGTGCTAAAGATCCCGGGACATCGTACAATGAGCAGTTCTTC | CSAKDPGTSYNEQFF
- | - | TRBJ2-3 | TRBV7-3 | TGTGCCAGCAGCCCCGCCGGGACAAAAACAGATACGCAGTATTTT | CASSPAGTKTDTQYF
- | - | TRBJ2-3 | TRBV19 | TGTGCCAGTAGTACTACAGGGACAGATACGCAGTATTTT | CASSTTGTDTQYF
- | once | TRBJ2-7 | TRBV9 | TGTGCCAGCAGCGTAGGAGGGGCAGCCAGCTACGAGCAGTACTTC | CASSVGGAASYEQYF
- | - | TRBJ1-2 | TRBV7-9 | TGTGCCAGCAGCTTCACACGGACAGACTATGGCTACACCTTC | CASSFTRTDYGYTF
- | - | TRBJ2-5 | TRBV5-1 | TGCGCCAGCAGGTTGGATAGGGTCGGAGAGACCCAGTACTTC | CASRLDRVGETQYF
TRBD2 | many | TRBJ2-7 | TRBV7-9 | TGTGCCAGCAGCTTACCTAGCGGGGGTTTTAGCTCCTACGAGCAGTACTTC | CASSLPSGGFSSYEQYF
TRBD2 | - | TRBJ2-2 | TRBV11-2 | TGTGCCAGCAGCTTAGATTTTAGGCTAGCGGACGCCACCGGGGAGCTGTTTTTT | CASSLDFRLADATGELFF